Shown below are 5 T cell receptor beta chains from a single sample sequenced in a study of prognosis after radiotherapy for stage I lung cancer. The genomic DNA TCR beta CDR3 region underwent two rounds of multiplex PCR. TRBV and TRBJ genes each had their own specific primers in first-round PCR. TCRdb re-called the multiplex PCR reads with MiXCR, one entry per CDR3 protein. In the table there are some 60,000 distinct CDR3 sequences, about a quarter of which are singletons. The input for sequencing was PBMCs, taken before or after stereotactic body radiation therapy (not recorded which). These TCRs come from a donor aged 50 or older with non-small cell lung cancer.

The V gene is TRBV29-1, the J gene TRBJ1-1, with a tentative D call TRBD1 (5 bases). This CDR3 is built from 13 residues. Germline V gives CDR1 SQVTM, CDR2 ANQGSEA. Trimming removed 4 bases from V and 10 bases from J, with 19 bases in between. The DNA of the CDR3 is TGCAGCGTTGGCTCCCCCAGGGTTGGCGGAGCTTTCTTT. It is translated as CSVGSPRVGGAFF.

This clonotype appeared a few times. Just one base apart from a much larger clone, this may be a read error. CDR3 amino acids: CASRLLSTDTQYF. CDR3 in DNA: TGTGCCAGCAGGCTCCTAAGCACAGATACGCAGTATTTT. The chain links TRBV2 to TRBJ2-3, with D unresolved. The CDR3 length is 13 residues. The germline CDR1 and CDR2 sequences are SNHLY and FYNNEI. Trimming took off 6 bases at V and 0 bases at J, with 7 bases between the two ends.

For this clonotype: A far larger clone is one nucleotide away, so this likely arose from a read error. The chain combines TRBV6-2 or TRBV6-3 with TRBJ1-1, with a tentative D call TRBD1 (6 bases). Trimming took 7 bases from V and 5 from J, leaving 14 bases between them. The CDR3 runs 13 residues. CDR1 MNHEY and CDR2 SVGEGT come from the germline V gene. The CDR3 region is CASNRGRKTEAFF. The CDR3 region has the DNA TGTGCCAGCAATAGGGGGAGGAAAACTGAAGCTTTCTTT.

A note on this clonotype: This may be a read error: a much more frequent sequence differs by one nucleotide. The CDR3 bases are TGTGCCAGCAGCTCCAGGGTGCCCCAGCATTTT. It specifies CASSSRVPQHF. The chain has TRBV7-2 and TRBJ1-5, with a tentative D call TRBD1 (5 bases). The germline V gene encodes CDR1 SGHTA and CDR2 FQGNSA. The CDR3 spans 11 residues. With 4 bases removed from V and 9 bases from J, the gap between germline ends came to 7 bases.

The chain has TRBV6-9 and TRBJ2-7; maybe TRBD2 (6 bases). Germline-derived CDR1 and CDR2 are MNHGY and SVAAGI. Trimming removed 3 bases from V and 2 bases from J, with 23 bases in between. CDR3 length: 18 residues. This chain's CDR3 is CASSYPTCGAGGTYEQYF. The DNA for the CDR3 is TGTGCCAGCAGTTACCCTACTTGTGGAGCTGGGGGGACCTACGAGCAGTACTTC.